The table lists the clone carrying this T cell receptor (beta chain) with a few counts. The germline V gene encodes CDR1 KGHSH and CDR2 LQKENI. The CDR3 totals 14 residues. J lost 7 bases, V lost 3 bases, and 5 bases had no gene match. Donation came from healthy Caucasian individuals in Russia who were aged roughly 6 to 100. Donors gave around 10 milliliters of peripheral blood apiece. This sample was included in a study of blood T cells in healthy people across ages. A J-beta primer mix and a sample-barcoded 5' primer were used in a second PCR of about 6 to 12 cycles. All samples gave at least 2.5 million CDR3-containing paired-end reads. From the 5' RACE reads, TCRdb called clonotypes with MiXCR, one entry per CDR3 protein. Among about 1.1 million distinct CDR3 sequences listed, around two fifths were seen once.

The sample taken for sequencing was blood. This receptor was identified in a man in his late teens or twenties in good health. The rearrangement joins TRBV18 to TRBJ1-5, with 8 bases matching TRBD1. CDR3 bases: TGTGCCAGCTCACCGGGACAGGTCGAACAGCCCCAGCATTTT. It codes for CASSPGQVEQPQHF.